The 29 T cell receptor beta chains below all came from one sample that was sequenced in a study of beta chain features in type 1 diabetes. Study-level findings and limits: In every one of the four CD4+ subsets, TCRB CDR3s were moderately but significantly shorter in Type 1 diabetes patients.

The authors reverse transcribed all of the isolated RNA, so sequencing captured expressed TCRB transcripts. Sequencing was performed with immunoSEQ multiplex PCR; in TCRdb, only in-frame clones are kept and a portion is missing. The sample consists of some 350,000 clones, roughly 9.8% of them appearing once. These receptors are not linked to any known antigen. Specimen: central memory CD4+ T cells from blood. These receptors were taken from a man younger than 40 with type 1 diabetes.

V and J are TRBV7-2 and TRBJ2-7; no clear D. The CDR3 spans 15 residues. The germline V gene has CDR1 SGHTA and CDR2 FQGNSA. Trimming stripped 4 bases from V and 2 bases from J, with 15 bases between. The CDR3 coding sequence is TGTGCCAGCAGCTCCCAAGGCCTCCCAACCTACGAGCAGTACTTC. Translated: CASSSQGLPTYEQYF.

This chain joins TRBV5-4 and TRBJ1-5; no clear D. Germline CDR1 reads SGHNT; CDR2 reads YYREEE (reference sequence). The CDR3 extends over 15 amino acids. V lost 0 bases to trimming and J lost 2 bases, with 9 bases between them. CDR3 in DNA: TGTGCCAGCAGCTTGGGGGATTTGGGCAATCAGCCCCAGCATTTT. This gives the protein CASSLGDLGNQPQHF.

This clone was recorded a few times. The CDR3 is CASSYAEGHTGELFF. The CDR3 DNA reads as TGTGCCAGCAGTTACGCGGAGGGGCACACCGGGGAGCTGTTTTTT. The chain carries TRBV6-5 and TRBJ2-2; perhaps TRBD2 as D (6 bases). This CDR3 spans 15 amino acids. The germline V gene encodes CDR1 MNHEY and CDR2 SVGAGI. The V end was cut by 2 bases, the J end by 3 bases, with 10 bases between.

This sequence joins TRBV4-1 and TRBJ1-3, with 9 bases aligning to TRBD1. The germline CDR1 and CDR2 sequences are MGHRA and YSYEKL. J lost 1 base, V lost 4 bases, and 20 bases had no gene match. The CDR3 sequence is 21 residues long. The CDR3 bases are TGCGCCAGCAGCCGAGCCGGGACAGGGAAAATGCGAAGGTGGTCTGGAAACACCATATATTTT. It specifies CASSRAGTGKMRRWSGNTIYF.

The CDR3 region has the DNA TGTGCCAGCATCAAGGACAGTTCCACCGGGGAGCTGTTTTTT. Translated, it gives CASIKDSSTGELFF. The V gene is TRBV7-2, the J gene TRBJ2-2; a possible D gene is TRBD1 (6 bases). Germline CDR1 is SGHTA and CDR2 is FQGNSA. Trimming pared 7 bases from V and 4 bases from J, leaving 13 bases between. CDR3 size: 14 residues.

This clone has more than one count but fewer than ten. This chain connects TRBV29-1 to TRBJ2-1, with D maybe TRBD2 (6 bases). Trimming cost V 5 bases and J 7 bases, with 18 bases left between them. Per the germline V gene, CDR1 is SQVTM and CDR2 is ANQGSEA. The length of the CDR3 is 14 residues. The CDR3 nucleotides read TGCAGCGTTATCCCCCGGGAGATCAGAAATGAGCAGTTCTTC. The encoded protein is CSVIPREIRNEQFF.

V usage is TRBV14 and J usage is TRBJ2-1, with D possibly being TRBD1 (6 bases). V lost 4 bases, J lost 3 bases, and 16 bases lay in between. The CDR3 length is 16 residues. Per the germline V gene, CDR1 is SGHDN and CDR2 is FVKESK. The chain's CDR3 is CASSRARQASYNEQFF. The CDR3 DNA sequence: TGTGCCAGCAGCCGAGCCCGACAGGCCAGCTACAATGAGCAGTTCTTC.

The chain uses TRBV29-1 and TRBJ2-1, with D perhaps matching TRBD2 (6 bases). The CDR3 is made up of 14 amino acids. V gave up 8 bases and J gave up 0 bases, with 14 bases separating them. CDR1 and CDR2 from the germline V gene are SQVTM and ANQGSEA. The DNA of the CDR3 is TGCAGCCTCGGGACTTCTCCCTCCTACAATGAGCAGTTCTTC. Amino acids: CSLGTSPSYNEQFF.

This clone was seen many times. V is TRBV20-1 and J is TRBJ2-2; 7 bases map to TRBD1. With 3 bases clipped from V and 13 bases from J, the junction kept 5 bases outside the gene matches. Germline V gives CDR1 DFQATT, CDR2 SNEGSKA (reference sequence). There are 11 residues in the CDR3. CDR3 region: CSASGQVGLFF. For the CDR3, the DNA is TGCAGTGCTAGCGGACAGGTCGGGCTGTTTTTT.

This clone was observed a handful of times. The J gene is TRBJ2-6, the V gene TRBV6-6; no clear D. Per the germline V gene, CDR1 is MNHNY and CDR2 is SVGAGI (reference sequence). This CDR3 region has 15 residues. V was trimmed by 5 bases and J by 0 bases, leaving 8 bases between them. CDR3 nucleotide sequence: TGTGCCAGCAGTACCCAGAGCTCTGGGGCCAACGTCCTGACTTTC. Amino acid sequence: CASSTQSSGANVLTF.

This clone was seen more than once but under ten times. The chain has TRBV7-2 and TRBJ2-5; 8 positions agree with TRBD1. Germline V CDR1 and CDR2: SGHTA, FQGNSA. The CDR3 is 13 amino acids. J was trimmed by 5 bases and V by 5 bases; bases with no gene match: 4. The CDR3 sequence: CASSVRGLETQYF. The DNA for the CDR3 is TGTGCCAGCAGCGTCAGGGGGCTTGAGACCCAGTACTTC.

This clone was recorded a few times. The identical CDR3 is also encoded by other nucleotide sequences in the sample. The V and J genes are TRBV7-2 and TRBJ2-5; TRBD1 aligns across 8 bases. The CDR3 loop spans 12 amino acids. V was pared by 6 bases and J by 5 bases, with 2 bases of the junction left unmatched. Germline V gene data show CDR1 as SGHTA and CDR2 as FQGNSA. CDR3 loop: CASSRDRETQYF. For the CDR3, the DNA is TGTGCCAGCAGTAGGGACAGGGAGACCCAGTACTTC.

This clone showed up just a few times. The rearrangement links TRBV5-6 to TRBJ2-7; perhaps TRBD2 as D (6 bases). This CDR3 is 13 amino acids long. V lost 1 base to trimming and J lost 3 bases, with 8 bases between them. In germline, CDR1 is SGHDT, CDR2 YYEEEE. CDR3 coding DNA: TGTGCCAGCAGCTTGTTCGGGGGCTACGAGCAGTACTTC. Its protein product is CASSLFGGYEQYF.

V gene TRBV27 combines with J gene TRBJ2-4; weak D call: TRBD1 (6 bases). Per the germline V gene, CDR1 is MNHEY and CDR2 is SMNVEV (reference sequence). V was trimmed by 4 bases and J by 1 base, leaving 11 bases between them. The CDR3 has 15 amino acids. The CDR3 DNA follows: TGTGCCAGCAGTTCCCCAGGGGCCGCCAAAAACATTCAGTACTTC. This translates into CASSSPGAAKNIQYF.

A few counts support this clone. This chain connects TRBV19 to TRBJ2-1; possible D gene TRBD2, 6 bases. The CDR3 has 13 amino acids. The germline CDR1 and CDR2 sequences are LNHDA and SQIVND (reference sequence). V dropped 9 bases and J dropped 5 bases, with 14 bases sitting between them. Here the CDR3 DNA reads TGTGCCAGCGGCCGACTAGACGACAATGAGCAGTTCTTC. Its translation: CASGRLDDNEQFF.

The chain uses TRBV5-1 and TRBJ2-7, with 7 bases that match TRBD2. Germline assignment: CDR1 SGHRS and CDR2 YFSETQ. The CDR3 spans 16 residues. V lost 5 bases to trimming and J lost 2 bases; unmatched junction nucleotides: 13. CDR3 DNA: TGCGCCAGCAGATCCTCCCATAGCGGGCTTACCTACGAGCAGTACTTC. This sequence encodes CASRSSHSGLTYEQYF.

The chain uses TRBV28 and TRBJ1-1; D is perhaps TRBD1 (6 bases). CDR1 and CDR2 (germline): MDHEN, SYDVKM. The length of the CDR3 is 15 residues. Trimming took 5 bases from V and 2 from J, leaving 15 bases between them. This CDR3 reads CASSPRTVVNTEAFF. The DNA of the CDR3 is TGTGCCAGCAGTCCTCGGACAGTGGTAAACACTGAAGCTTTCTTT.

This chain links TRBV6-5 with TRBJ2-7; D gene unclear. The CDR3 runs to 13 residues. Germline CDR1 and CDR2: MNHEY and SVGAGI. Trimming stripped 3 bases from V and 3 bases from J, with 9 bases between. The CDR3 protein is CASSYLINYEQYF. CDR3 nucleotide sequence: TGTGCCAGCAGTTATCTGATCAACTACGAGCAGTACTTC.

The CDR3 nucleotides are TGTGCCAGCAGCTTGTGGCAGGGGGGAGGCGAGCAGTACTTC. Its translation: CASSLWQGGGEQYF. The chain carries TRBV5-4 and TRBJ2-7; D may be TRBD1 (7 bases). From germline, CDR1 is SGHNT and CDR2 YYREEE (reference sequence). The ends were cut back, 1 base at V and 6 bases at J, with 14 bases in the middle. The CDR3 spans 14 residues.

The V call is TRBV18, the J call TRBJ1-1, with TRBD1 as a possible D gene (5 bases). This CDR3 region has 14 residues. Per the germline V gene, CDR1 is KGHSH and CDR2 is LQKENI. V lost 3 bases and J lost 5, with 13 bases in between. The CDR3 DNA follows: TGTGCCAGCTCACCCGTGTACGAGGGGACTGAAGCTTTCTTT. Encoded protein: CASSPVYEGTEAFF.

This clone was detected only a few times. V gene TRBV2 combines with J gene TRBJ2-7; D is perhaps TRBD1 (6 bases). V was trimmed by 9 bases and J by 0 bases, leaving 15 bases between them. Germline V CDR1 and CDR2: SNHLY, FYNNEI. The CDR3 has 14 residues. The CDR3 here is CASRNRDLSYEQYF. CDR3 DNA: TGTGCCAGTCGGAACAGGGACCTCTCCTACGAGCAGTACTTC.

This clone was observed at least ten times. This sequence joins TRBV5-4 and TRBJ2-4; D unresolved. CDR3 size: 12 residues. Germline V gene sequence: CDR1 SGHNT, CDR2 YYREEE (reference sequence). The ends were cut back, 7 bases at V and 7 bases at J, with 12 bases in the middle. Here the CDR3 DNA reads TGTGCCAGCGGAAGGACCGGGAACATTCAGTACTTC. This encodes CASGRTGNIQYF.

This clone was observed a handful of times. This chain connects TRBV7-2 to TRBJ2-7, with 13 nucleotides matching TRBD2. The J segment lost 2 bases and the V segment lost 5 bases, leaving 3 bases of the junction unmatched. The CDR3 length is 15 residues. Germline V gene sequence: CDR1 SGHTA, CDR2 FQGNSA. The CDR3 DNA reads as TGTGCCAGCAGCACTAGCGGGAGGGGAGCCTACGAGCAGTACTTC. Encoded protein: CASSTSGRGAYEQYF. The full variable domain, its missing parts supplied by reference TRBV7-2 and TRBJ2-7, is GAGVSQSPSNKVTEKGKDVELRCDPISGHTALYWYRQSLGQGLEFLIYFQGNSAPDKSGLPSDRFSAERTGGSVSTLTIQRTQQEDSAVYLCASSTSGRGAYEQYFGPGTRLTVT.

This clone was counted a few times. V is TRBV7-2 and J is TRBJ2-3; D is uncertain. Trimming cost V 5 bases and J 3 bases, with 18 bases left between them. CDR1 SGHTA and CDR2 FQGNSA come from the germline V gene. CDR3 length: 16 amino acids. CDR3 amino acids: CASSDITRQETDTQYF. Here the CDR3 DNA reads TGTGCCAGCAGCGATATTACCCGGCAGGAAACAGATACGCAGTATTTT.

The sample holds a few counts of this clone. The gene calls are TRBV28 and TRBJ1-3; D gene uncertain. CDR1 is MDHEN and CDR2 is SYDVKM in the germline V gene. The V end was cut by 4 bases, the J end by 4 bases, with 14 bases between. CDR3 length equals 15 residues. CDR3 DNA: TGTGCCAGCAGTTATGGTGCCGGTGTGGGAAACACCATATATTTT. It codes for CASSYGAGVGNTIYF.

The V call is TRBV9, the J call TRBJ2-1; 13 bases line up with TRBD2. Germline lookup yields CDR1 SGDLS and CDR2 YYNGEE. The length of the CDR3 is 16 residues. V was pared by 3 bases and J by 8 bases, with 8 bases of the junction left unmatched. CDR3 in amino acids: CASSGRLAGGLDEQFF. The DNA for the CDR3 is TGTGCCAGCAGCGGACGACTAGCGGGGGGTCTTGATGAGCAGTTCTTC.

This clone was found many times. This rearrangement joins TRBV5-8 to TRBJ2-3; possible D gene TRBD2, 6 bases. The germline V and J ends were trimmed by 2 bases and 2 bases, with 12 bases remaining between them. This CDR3 spans 15 amino acids. CDR1 and CDR2 from the germline V gene are SGHTS and YDEGEE. The DNA for the CDR3 is TGTGCCAGCAGCTTAGGCGGGACCGACACAGATACGCAGTATTTT. Translating gives CASSLGGTDTDTQYF.

The genes are TRBV6-6 and TRBJ1-1; 7 nucleotides line up with TRBD1. Germline V gene lookup returns CDR1 MNHNY and CDR2 SVGAGI (reference sequence). The ends lost 10 bases at V and 1 base at J; junction bases unmatched: 6. CDR3 length: 13 amino acids. The CDR3 loop is CATYRTGNTEAFF. Written as DNA, the CDR3 is TGTGCCACGTACAGGACAGGGAACACTGAAGCTTTCTTT.

The table lists this clone with a few counts. The gene calls are TRBV7-9 and TRBJ1-2; 8 bases map to TRBD1. This CDR3 has 18 amino acids. Per germline, CDR1 SEHNR and CDR2 FQNEAQ (reference sequence). J gave up 4 bases and V 4 bases, and 17 bases lay outside the gene matches. The CDR3 DNA sequence: TGTGCCAGCAGCTCCCCGACGACAGGGGCCTCTTACCTCTATGGCTACACCTTC. Translating it yields CASSSPTTGASYLYGYTF.